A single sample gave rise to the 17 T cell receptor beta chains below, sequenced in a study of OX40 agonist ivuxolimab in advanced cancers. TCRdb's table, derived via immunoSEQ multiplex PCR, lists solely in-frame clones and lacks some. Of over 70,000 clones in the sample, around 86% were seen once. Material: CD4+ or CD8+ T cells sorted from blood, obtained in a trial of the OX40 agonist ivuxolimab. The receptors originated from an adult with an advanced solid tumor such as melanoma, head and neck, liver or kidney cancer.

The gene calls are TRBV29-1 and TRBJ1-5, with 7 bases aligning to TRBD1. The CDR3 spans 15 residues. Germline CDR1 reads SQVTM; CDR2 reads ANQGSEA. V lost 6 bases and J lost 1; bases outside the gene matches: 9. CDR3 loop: CSVASSTGSNQPQHF. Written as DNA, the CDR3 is TGCAGCGTCGCTAGCTCGACAGGGAGCAATCAGCCCCAGCATTTT.

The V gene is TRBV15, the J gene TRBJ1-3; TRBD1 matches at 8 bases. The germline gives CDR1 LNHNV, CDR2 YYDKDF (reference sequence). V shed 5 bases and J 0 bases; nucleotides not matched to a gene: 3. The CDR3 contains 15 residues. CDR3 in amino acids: CATSRDRRSGNTIYF. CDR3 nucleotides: TGTGCCACCAGCCGGGACAGGCGCTCTGGAAACACCATATATTTT.

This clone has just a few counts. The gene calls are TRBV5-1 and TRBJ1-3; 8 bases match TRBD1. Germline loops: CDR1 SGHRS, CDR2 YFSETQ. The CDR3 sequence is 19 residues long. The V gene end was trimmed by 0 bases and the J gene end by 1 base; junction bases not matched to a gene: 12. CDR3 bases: TGCGCCAGCAGCTTGGAGGGTGACAGGGGCCCAACTTCTGGAAACACCATATATTTT. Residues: CASSLEGDRGPTSGNTIYF. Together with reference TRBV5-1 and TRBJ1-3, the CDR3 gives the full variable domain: KAGVTQTPRYLIKTRGQQVTLSCSPISGHRSVSWYQQTPGQGLQFLFEYFSETQRNKGNFPGRFSGRQFSNSRSEMNVSTLELGDSALYLCASSLEGDRGPTSGNTIYFGEGSWLTVV.

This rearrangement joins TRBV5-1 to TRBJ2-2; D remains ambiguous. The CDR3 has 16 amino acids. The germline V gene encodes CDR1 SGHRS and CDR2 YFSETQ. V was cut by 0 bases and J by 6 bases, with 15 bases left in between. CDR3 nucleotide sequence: TGCGCCAGCAGCTTGGCCTTAGGGATTATCGCCGGGGAGCTGTTTTTT. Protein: CASSLALGIIAGELFF.

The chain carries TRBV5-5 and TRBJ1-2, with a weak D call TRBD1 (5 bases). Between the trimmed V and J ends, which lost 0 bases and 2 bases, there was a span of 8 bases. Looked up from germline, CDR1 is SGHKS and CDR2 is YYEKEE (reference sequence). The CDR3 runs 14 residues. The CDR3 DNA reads TGTGCCAGCAGCTTGGGGGGCCCCAACTATGGCTACACCTTC. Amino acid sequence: CASSLGGPNYGYTF.

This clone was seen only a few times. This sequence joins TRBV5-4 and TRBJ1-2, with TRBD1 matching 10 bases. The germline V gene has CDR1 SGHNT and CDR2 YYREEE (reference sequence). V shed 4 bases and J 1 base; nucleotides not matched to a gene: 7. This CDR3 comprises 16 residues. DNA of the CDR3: TGTGCCAGCAGCCTGCCGACAGGGGGCCTTAACTATGGCTACACCTTC. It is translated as CASSLPTGGLNYGYTF.

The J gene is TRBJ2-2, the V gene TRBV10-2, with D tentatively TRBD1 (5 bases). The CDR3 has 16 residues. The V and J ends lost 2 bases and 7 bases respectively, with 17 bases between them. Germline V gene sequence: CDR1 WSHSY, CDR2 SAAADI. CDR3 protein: CASSEVWWGADGELFF. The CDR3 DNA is TGCGCCAGCAGTGAGGTTTGGTGGGGCGCAGACGGGGAGCTGTTTTTT.

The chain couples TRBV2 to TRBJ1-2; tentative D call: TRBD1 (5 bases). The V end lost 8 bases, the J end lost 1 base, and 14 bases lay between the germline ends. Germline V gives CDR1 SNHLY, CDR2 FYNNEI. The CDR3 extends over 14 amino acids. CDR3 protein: CASGGDAGNYGYTF. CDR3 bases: TGTGCCAGCGGGGGGGATGCTGGTAACTATGGCTACACCTTC.

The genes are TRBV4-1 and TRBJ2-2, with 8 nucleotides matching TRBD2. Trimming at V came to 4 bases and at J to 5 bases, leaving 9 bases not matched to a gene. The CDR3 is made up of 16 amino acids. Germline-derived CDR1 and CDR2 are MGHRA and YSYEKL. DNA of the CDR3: TGCGCCAGCAGCCCCCTGGCGGGGGGAGGAACCGGGGAGCTGTTTTTT. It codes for CASSPLAGGGTGELFF.

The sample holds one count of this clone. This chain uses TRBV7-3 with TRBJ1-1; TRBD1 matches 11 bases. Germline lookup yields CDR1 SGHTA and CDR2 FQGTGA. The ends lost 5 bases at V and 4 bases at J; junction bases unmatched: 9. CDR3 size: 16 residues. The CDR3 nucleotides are TGTGCCAGCAGCCCGAGGGCCGGGACAGGGGGCACTGAAGCTTTCTTT. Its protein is CASSPRAGTGGTEAFF.

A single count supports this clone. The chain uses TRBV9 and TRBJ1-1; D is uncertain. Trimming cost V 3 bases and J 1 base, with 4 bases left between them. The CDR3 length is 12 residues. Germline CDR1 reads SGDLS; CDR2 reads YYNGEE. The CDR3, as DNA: TGTGCCAGCAGCGGAGGGAACACTGAAGCTTTCTTT. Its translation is CASSGGNTEAFF.

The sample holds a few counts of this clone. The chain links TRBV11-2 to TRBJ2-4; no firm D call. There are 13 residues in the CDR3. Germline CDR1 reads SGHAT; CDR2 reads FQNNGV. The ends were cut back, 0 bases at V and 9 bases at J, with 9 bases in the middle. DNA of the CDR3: TGTGCCAGCAGCTTAGAGCCGAGTAGCATTCAGTACTTC. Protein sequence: CASSLEPSSIQYF. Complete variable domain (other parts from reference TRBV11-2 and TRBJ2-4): EAGVAQSPRYKIIEKRQSVAFWCNPISGHATLYWYQQILGQGPKLLIQFQNNGVVDDSQLPKDRFSAERLKGVDSTLKIQPAKLEDSAVYLCASSLEPSSIQYFGAGTRLSVL.

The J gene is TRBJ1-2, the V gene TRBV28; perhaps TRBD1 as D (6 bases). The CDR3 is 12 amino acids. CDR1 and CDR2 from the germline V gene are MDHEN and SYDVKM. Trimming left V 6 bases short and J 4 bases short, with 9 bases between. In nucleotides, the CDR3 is TGTGCCAGCAGAACAGGGACCTATGGCTACACCTTC. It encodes CASRTGTYGYTF.

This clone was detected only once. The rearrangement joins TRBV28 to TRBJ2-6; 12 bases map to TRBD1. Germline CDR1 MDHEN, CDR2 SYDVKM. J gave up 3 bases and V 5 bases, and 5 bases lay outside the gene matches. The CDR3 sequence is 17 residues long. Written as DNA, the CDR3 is TGTGCCAGCAGTCTGGGACAGGGGGCTTTTGGGGCCAACGTCCTGACTTTC. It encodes CASSLGQGAFGANVLTF.

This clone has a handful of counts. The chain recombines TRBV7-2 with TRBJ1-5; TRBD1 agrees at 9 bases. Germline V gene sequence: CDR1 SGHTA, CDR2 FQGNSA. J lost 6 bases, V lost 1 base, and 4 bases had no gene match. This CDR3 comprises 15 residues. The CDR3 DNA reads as TGTGCCAGCAGCTTAGTCGGGACAGGGTCTCAGCCCCAGCATTTT. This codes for CASSLVGTGSQPQHF.

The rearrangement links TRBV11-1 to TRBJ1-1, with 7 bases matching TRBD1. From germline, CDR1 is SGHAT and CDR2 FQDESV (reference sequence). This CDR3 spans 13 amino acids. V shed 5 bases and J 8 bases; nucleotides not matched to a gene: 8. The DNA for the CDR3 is TGTGCCAGCAGCCGAGACAGGGCATCCGAAGCTTTCTTT. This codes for CASSRDRASEAFF.

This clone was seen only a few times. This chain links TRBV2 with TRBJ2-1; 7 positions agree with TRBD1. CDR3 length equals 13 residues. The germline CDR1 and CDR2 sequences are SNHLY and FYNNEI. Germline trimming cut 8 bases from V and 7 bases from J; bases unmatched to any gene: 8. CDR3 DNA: TGTGCCAGCGGTGGGACAGTCCCTAATGAGCAGTTCTTC. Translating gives CASGGTVPNEQFF.